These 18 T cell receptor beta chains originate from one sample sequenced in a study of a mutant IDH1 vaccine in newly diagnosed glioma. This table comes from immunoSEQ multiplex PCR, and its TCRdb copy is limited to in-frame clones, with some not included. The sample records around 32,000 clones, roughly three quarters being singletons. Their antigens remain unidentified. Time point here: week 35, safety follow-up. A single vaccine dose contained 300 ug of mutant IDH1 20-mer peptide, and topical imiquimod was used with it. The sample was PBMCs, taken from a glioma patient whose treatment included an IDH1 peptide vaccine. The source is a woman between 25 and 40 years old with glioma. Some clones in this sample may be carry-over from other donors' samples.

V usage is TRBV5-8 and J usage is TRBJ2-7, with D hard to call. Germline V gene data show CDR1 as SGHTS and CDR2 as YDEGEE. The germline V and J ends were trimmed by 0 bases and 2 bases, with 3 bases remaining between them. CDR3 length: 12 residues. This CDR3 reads CASSLAPYEQYF. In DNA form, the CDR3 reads TGTGCCAGCAGCTTGGCCCCCTACGAGCAGTACTTC.

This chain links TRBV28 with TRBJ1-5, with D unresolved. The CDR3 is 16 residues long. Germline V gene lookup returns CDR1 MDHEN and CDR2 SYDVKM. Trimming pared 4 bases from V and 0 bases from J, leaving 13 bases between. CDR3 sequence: CASSSTPTSSNQPQHF. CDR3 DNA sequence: TGTGCCAGCAGTTCGACCCCGACATCTAGCAATCAGCCCCAGCATTTT.

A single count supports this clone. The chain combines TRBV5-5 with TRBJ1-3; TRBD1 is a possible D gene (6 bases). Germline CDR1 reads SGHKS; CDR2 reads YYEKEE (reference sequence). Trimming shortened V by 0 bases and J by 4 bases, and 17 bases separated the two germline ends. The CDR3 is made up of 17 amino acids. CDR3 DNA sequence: TGTGCCAGCAGCTTGGCCGAGGGGGGGGCGTCAGGAAACACCATATATTTT. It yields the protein CASSLAEGGASGNTIYF.

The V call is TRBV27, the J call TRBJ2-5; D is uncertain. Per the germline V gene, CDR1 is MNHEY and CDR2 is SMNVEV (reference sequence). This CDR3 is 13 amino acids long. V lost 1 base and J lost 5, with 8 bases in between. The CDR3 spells CASSLYAWETQYF. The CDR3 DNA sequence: TGTGCCAGCAGTTTATACGCTTGGGAGACCCAGTACTTC.

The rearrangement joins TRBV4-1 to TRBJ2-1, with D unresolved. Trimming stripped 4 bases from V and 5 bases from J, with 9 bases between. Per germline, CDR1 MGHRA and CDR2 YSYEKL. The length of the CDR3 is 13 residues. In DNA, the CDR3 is TGCGCCAGCAGCCGCCCCGAAGACAATGAGCAGTTCTTC. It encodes CASSRPEDNEQFF.

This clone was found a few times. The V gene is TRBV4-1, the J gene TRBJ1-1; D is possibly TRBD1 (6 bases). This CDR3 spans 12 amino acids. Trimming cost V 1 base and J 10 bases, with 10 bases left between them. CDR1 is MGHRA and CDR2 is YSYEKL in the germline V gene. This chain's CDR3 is CASSQGGGGAFF. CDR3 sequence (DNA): TGCGCCAGCAGCCAAGGGGGAGGGGGAGCTTTCTTT.

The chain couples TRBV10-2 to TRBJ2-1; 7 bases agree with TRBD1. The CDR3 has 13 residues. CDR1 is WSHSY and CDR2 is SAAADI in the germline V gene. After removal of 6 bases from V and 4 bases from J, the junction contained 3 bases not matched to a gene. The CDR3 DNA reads TGCGCCAGCAGGGGGGACAGTTACAATGAGCAGTTCTTC. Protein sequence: CASRGDSYNEQFF.

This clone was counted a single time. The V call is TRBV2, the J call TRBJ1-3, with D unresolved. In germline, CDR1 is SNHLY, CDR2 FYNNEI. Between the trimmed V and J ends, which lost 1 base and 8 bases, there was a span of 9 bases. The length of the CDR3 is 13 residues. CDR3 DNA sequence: TGTGCCAGCAGTGAAGAGCCCGGGGACACCATATATTTT. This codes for CASSEEPGDTIYF.

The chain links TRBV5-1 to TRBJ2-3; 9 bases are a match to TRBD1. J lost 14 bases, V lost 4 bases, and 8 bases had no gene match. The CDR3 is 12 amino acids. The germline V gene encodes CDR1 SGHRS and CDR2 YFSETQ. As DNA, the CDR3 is TGCGCCAGCAGCGAGGGACAGGGAGGTCCGTATTTT. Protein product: CASSEGQGGPYF.

The CDR3 spells CASSQRRTSGRDTQYF. The CDR3 bases are TGTGCCAGCAGCCAGAGAAGGACTAGCGGGAGGGATACGCAGTATTTT. V and J are TRBV4-2 and TRBJ2-3, with TRBD2 matching 14 bases. This CDR3 comprises 16 residues. The V gene end was trimmed by 3 bases and the J gene end by 6 bases; junction bases not matched to a gene: 5. Germline loops: CDR1 LGHNA, CDR2 YNFKEQ.

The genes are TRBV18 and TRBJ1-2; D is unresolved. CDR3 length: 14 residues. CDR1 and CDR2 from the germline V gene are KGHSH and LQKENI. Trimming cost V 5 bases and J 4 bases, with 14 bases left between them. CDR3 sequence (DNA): TGTGCCAGCTCAATAAACGAAAGGCCCTATGGCTACACCTTC. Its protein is CASSINERPYGYTF.

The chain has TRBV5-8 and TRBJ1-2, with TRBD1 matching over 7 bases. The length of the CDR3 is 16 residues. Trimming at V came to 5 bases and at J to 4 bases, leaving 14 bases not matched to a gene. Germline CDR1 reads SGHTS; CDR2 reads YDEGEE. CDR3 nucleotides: TGTGCCAGCAGACCCGTCCGACAGGGAGGATTCTATGGCTACACCTTC. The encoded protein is CASRPVRQGGFYGYTF. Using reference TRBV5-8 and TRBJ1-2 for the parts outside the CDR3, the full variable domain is EAGVTQSPTHLIKTRGQQATLRCSPISGHTSVYWYQQALGLGLQFLLWYDEGEERNRGNFPPRFSGRQFPNYSSELNVNALELEDSALYLCASRPVRQGGFYGYTFGSGTRLTVV.

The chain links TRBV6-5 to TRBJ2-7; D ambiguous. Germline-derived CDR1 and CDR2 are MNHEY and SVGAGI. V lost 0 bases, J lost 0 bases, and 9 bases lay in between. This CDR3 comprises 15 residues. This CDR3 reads CASSYSGSPSYEQYF. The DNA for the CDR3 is TGTGCCAGCAGTTACTCGGGCAGCCCCTCCTACGAGCAGTACTTC.

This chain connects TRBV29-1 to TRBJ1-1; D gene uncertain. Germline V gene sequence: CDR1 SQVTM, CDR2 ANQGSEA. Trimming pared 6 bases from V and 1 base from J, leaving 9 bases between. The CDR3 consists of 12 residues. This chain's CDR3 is CSVVDWNTEAFF. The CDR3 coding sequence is TGCAGCGTCGTCGACTGGAACACTGAAGCTTTCTTT.

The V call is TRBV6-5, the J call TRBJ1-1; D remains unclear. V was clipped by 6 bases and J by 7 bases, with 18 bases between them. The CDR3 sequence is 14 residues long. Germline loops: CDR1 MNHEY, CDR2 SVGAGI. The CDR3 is CASRFRAAVNEAFF. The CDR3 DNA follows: TGTGCCAGCAGATTCCGTGCCGCGGTGAATGAAGCTTTCTTT.

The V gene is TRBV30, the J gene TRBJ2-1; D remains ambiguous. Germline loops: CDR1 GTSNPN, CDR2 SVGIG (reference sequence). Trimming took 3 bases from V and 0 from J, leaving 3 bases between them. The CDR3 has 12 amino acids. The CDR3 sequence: CAWSRSYNEQFF. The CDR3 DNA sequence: TGTGCCTGGAGCCGCTCCTACAATGAGCAGTTCTTC.

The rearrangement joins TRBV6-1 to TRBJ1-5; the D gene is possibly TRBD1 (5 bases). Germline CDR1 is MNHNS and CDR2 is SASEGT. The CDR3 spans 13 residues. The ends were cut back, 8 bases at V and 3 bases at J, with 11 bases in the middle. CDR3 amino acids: CASVGTANQPQHF. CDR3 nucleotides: TGTGCCAGCGTAGGGACGGCCAATCAGCCCCAGCATTTT.

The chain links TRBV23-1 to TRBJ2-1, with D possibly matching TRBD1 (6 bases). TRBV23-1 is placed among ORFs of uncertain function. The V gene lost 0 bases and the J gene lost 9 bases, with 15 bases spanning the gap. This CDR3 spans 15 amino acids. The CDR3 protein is CASSQSMPGVCEQFF. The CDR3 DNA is TGCGCCAGCAGTCAATCGATGCCAGGGGTCTGTGAGCAGTTCTTC.